Shown below are 8 T cell receptor beta chains from a single sample sequenced in a study of blood T cell repertoires in COVID-19. Repertoires were generated with immunoSEQ multiplex PCR, while TCRdb's copy carries only in-frame clones and drops some. There are 63,000 or so clones in the sample; roughly four fifths occur only once, and 35% to 50% lies in the top ten. Sequenced: peripheral blood. Source of these receptors: a human donor in a cohort sampled during active COVID-19.

This clone was counted a single time. V is TRBV7-9 and J is TRBJ2-2, with TRBD1 matching over 9 bases. The J segment lost 0 bases and the V segment lost 3 bases, leaving 8 bases of the junction unmatched. The CDR3 is 18 residues long. Germline CDR1 reads SEHNR; CDR2 reads FQNEAQ (reference sequence). DNA of the CDR3: TGTGCCAGCAGCTTGGCCCTGAGACAGGGGGCGAACACCGGGGAGCTGTTTTTT. It encodes CASSLALRQGANTGELFF.

J is TRBJ1-1 and V is TRBV12-3 or TRBV12-4; D possibly corresponds to TRBD1 (5 bases). V was pared by 4 bases and J by 5 bases, with 8 bases between. The CDR3 has 12 amino acids. The chain's CDR3 is CASSSKGTEAFF. CDR3 in DNA: TGTGCCAGCAGTTCCAAGGGGACTGAAGCTTTCTTT.

This chain connects TRBV12-3 or TRBV12-4 to TRBJ1-2, with D perhaps TRBD1 (5 bases). This CDR3 is built from 13 residues. Trimming took 1 base from V and 5 from J, leaving 8 bases between them. CDR3 protein: CASSLEGLYGYTF. The CDR3, as DNA: TGTGCCAGCAGTTTAGAGGGGTTGTATGGCTACACCTTC.

The chain has TRBV5-1 and TRBJ2-1, with D perhaps matching TRBD2 (6 bases). This CDR3 contains 14 residues. The V end lost 1 base, the J end lost 5 bases, and 10 bases lay between the germline ends. From germline, CDR1 is SGHRS and CDR2 YFSETQ. The CDR3 coding sequence is TGCGCCAGCAGCTTGATGGGGGGACACAATGAGCAGTTCTTC. Translating gives CASSLMGGHNEQFF.

This clone came up once. DNA for the CDR3: TGTGCCATCAGCCCCGGAGCGGGGGGGCCCCGTGAGCAGTTCTTC. This codes for CAISPGAGGPREQFF. This rearrangement joins TRBV10-3 to TRBJ2-1; 10 bases map to TRBD2. The V segment lost 6 bases and the J segment 9 bases; nucleotides outside the gene matches: 11. Germline values: CDR1 ENHRY, CDR2 SYGVKD. This CDR3 is built from 15 residues.

V is TRBV12-3 or TRBV12-4 and J is TRBJ2-5, with 7 bases that match TRBD2. This CDR3 contains 12 residues. After removal of 2 bases from V and 9 bases from J, the junction contained 3 bases not matched to a gene. For the CDR3, the DNA is TGTGCCAGCAGTTTAAAGGGAGGGGCCCAGTACTTC. Translating gives CASSLKGGAQYF.

This sequence joins TRBV6-6 and TRBJ1-6, with D unclear. The germline V gene has CDR1 MNHNY and CDR2 SVGAGI (reference sequence). The CDR3 covers 14 residues. Trimming left V 2 bases short and J 10 bases short, with 12 bases between. The CDR3 bases are TGTGCCAGCAGTTACAAGGGAGAGAGGTCACCCCTCCACTTT. Translating gives CASSYKGERSPLHF.

The gene calls are TRBV10-2 and TRBJ1-6; D is perhaps TRBD1 (5 bases). Germline V gives CDR1 WSHSY, CDR2 SAAADI. Trimming stripped 7 bases from V and 1 base from J, with 14 bases between. There are 16 residues in the CDR3. DNA of the CDR3: TGCGCCAGCACCGACGCGCGGGGGTCCTATAATTCACCCCTCCACTTT. Translating gives CASTDARGSYNSPLHF.